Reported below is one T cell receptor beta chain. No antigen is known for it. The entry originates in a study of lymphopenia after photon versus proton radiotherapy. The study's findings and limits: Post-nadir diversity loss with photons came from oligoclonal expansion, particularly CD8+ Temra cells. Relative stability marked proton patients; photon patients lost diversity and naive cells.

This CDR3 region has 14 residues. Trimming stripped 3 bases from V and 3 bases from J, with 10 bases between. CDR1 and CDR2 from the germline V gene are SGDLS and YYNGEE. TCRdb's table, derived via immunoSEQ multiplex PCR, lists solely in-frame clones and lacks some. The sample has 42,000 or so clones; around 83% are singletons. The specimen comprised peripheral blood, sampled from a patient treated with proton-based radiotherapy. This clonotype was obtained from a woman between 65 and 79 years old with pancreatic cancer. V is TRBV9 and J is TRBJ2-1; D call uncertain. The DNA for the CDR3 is TGTGCCAGCAGCGGCCTCCAACGCTACAATGAGCAGTTCTTC. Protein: CASSGLQRYNEQFF.